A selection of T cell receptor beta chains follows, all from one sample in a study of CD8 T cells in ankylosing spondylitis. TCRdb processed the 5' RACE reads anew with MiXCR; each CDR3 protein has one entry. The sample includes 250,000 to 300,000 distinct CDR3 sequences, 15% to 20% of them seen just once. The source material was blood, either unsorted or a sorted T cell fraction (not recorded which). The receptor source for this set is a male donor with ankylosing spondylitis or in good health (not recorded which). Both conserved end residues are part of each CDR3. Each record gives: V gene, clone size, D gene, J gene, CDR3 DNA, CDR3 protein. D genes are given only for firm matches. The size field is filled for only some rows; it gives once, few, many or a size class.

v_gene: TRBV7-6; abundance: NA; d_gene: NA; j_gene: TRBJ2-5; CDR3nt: TGTGCCAGCAGCTTGCCTGGTTATAAAAGCCTTGGGGACCAAGAGACCCAGTACTTC; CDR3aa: CASSLPGYKSLGDQETQYF
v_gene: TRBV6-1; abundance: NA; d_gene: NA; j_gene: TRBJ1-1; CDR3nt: TGTGCCAGCAGGAACTACCGGGGGGGGAGCCTGAACACTGAAGCTTTCTTT; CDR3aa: CASRNYRGGSLNTEAFF
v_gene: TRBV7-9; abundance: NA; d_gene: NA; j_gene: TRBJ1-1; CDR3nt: TGTGCCAGCAGCTTAATTGGGCTAACGGCTGAAGCTTTCTTT; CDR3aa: CASSLIGLTAEAFF
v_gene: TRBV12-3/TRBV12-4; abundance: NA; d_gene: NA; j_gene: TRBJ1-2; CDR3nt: TGTTCAACAGCTCCGACGGGAGGGAACTATGGCTACACCTTC; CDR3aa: CSTAPTGGNYGYTF
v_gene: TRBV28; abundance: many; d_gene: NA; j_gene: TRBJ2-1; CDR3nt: TGTGCCAGCGAAAGGGGGGCAAATGAGCAGTTCTTC; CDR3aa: CASERGANEQFF
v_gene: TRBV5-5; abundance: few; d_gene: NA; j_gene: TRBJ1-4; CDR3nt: TGTGCCAGCAGCTTGGTTAGGGCAACTAATGAAAAACTGTTTTTT; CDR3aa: CASSLVRATNEKLFF
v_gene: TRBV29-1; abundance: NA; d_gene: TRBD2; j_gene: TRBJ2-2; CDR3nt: TGCAGCCCACCGGGACTAGCAGCACCGAACACCGGGGAGCTGTTTTTT; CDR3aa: CSPPGLAAPNTGELFF
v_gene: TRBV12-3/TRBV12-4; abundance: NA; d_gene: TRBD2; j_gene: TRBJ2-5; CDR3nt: TGTGCCAGCAGTTTATTATCCCCTCCTCTAGCGGGAGGGCCTCACGGATATGGAGAGACCCAGTACTTC; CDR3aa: CASSLLSPPLAGGPHGYGETQYF
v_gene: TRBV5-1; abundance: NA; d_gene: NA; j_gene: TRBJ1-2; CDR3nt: TGCGCCAGCAGCTTGGGGGCGGCGGGCGCAGGAGGCTACACCTTC; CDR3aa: CASSLGAAGAGGYTF
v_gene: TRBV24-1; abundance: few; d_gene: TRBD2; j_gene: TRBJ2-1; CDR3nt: TGTGCCACCAGTGCCCCGGAGGTAGCGGGGGGTTATGAGCAGTTCTTC; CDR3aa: CATSAPEVAGGYEQFF
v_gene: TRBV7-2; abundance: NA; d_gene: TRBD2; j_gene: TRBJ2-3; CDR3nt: TGTGCCAGCAGCCCAACCGGGACTAGCGGAGGAAGTGCAGATACGCAGTATTTT; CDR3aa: CASSPTGTSGGSADTQYF
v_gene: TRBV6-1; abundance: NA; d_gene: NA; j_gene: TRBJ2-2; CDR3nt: TGTGCCAGCTACGGGGTCCGCGGCGGGGAGCTGTTTTTT; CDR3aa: CASYGVRGGELFF
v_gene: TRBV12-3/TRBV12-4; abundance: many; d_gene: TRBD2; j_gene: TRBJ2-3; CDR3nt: TGTGCCAGCAGTTTGAGGCGGGGGGGCCCCCCAGATACGCAGTATTTT; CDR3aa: CASSLRRGGPPDTQYF
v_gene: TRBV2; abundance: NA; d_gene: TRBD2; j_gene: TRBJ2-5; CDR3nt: TGTGCCAGCAGTGAATCGTGGCTAGCGGGACAAGAGACCCAGTACTTC; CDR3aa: CASSESWLAGQETQYF
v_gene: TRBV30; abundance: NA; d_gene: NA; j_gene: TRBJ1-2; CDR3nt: TGTGCCTGTCCAATTACAGGGCAAAACTATGGCTACACCTTC; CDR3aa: CACPITGQNYGYTF
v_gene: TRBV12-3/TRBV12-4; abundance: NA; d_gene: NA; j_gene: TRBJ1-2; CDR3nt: TGTGCCAGCAGTGCCCATGTCCCGGGACGGGATAACTATGGCTACACCTTC; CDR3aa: CASSAHVPGRDNYGYTF
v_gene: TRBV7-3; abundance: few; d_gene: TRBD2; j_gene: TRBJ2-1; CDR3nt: TGTGCCAGCAGCTCAACCGGGACTAGCGGGGGCTACTCCTACAATGAGCAGTTCTTC; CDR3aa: CASSSTGTSGGYSYNEQFF